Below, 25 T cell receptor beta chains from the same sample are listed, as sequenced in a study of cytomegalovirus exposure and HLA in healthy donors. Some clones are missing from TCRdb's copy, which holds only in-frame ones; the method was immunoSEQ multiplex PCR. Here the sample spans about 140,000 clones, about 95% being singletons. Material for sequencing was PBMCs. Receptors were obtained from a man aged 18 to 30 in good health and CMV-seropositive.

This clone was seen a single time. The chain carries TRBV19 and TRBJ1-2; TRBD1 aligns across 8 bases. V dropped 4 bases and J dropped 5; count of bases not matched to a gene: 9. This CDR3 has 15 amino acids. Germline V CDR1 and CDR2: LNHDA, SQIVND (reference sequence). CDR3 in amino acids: CASSTTTGALYGYTF. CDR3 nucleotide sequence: TGTGCCAGTAGTACGACGACAGGGGCGCTATATGGCTACACCTTC.

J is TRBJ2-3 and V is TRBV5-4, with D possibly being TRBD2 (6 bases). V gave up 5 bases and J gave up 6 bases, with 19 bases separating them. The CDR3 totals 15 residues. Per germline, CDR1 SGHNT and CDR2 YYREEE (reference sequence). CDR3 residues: CASRLSGGRRDTQYF. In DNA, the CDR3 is TGTGCCAGCAGATTATCTGGGGGGAGGCGTGATACGCAGTATTTT.

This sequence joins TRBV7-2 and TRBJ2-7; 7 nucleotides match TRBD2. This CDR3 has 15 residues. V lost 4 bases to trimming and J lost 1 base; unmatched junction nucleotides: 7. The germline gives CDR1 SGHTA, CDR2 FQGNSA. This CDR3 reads CASSYRAGESYEQYF. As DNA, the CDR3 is TGTGCCAGCAGCTATAGGGCGGGAGAGTCCTACGAGCAGTACTTC.

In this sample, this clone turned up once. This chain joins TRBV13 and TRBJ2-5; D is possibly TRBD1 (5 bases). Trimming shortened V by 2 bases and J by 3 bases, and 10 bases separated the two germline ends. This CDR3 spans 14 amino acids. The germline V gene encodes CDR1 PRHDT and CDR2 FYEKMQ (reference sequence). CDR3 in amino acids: CASSLIGAEETQYF. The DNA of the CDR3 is TGTGCCAGCAGCTTAATTGGGGCGGAAGAGACCCAGTACTTC. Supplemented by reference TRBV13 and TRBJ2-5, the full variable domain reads AAGVIQSPRHLIKEKRETATLKCYPIPRHDTVYWYQQGPGQDPQFLISFYEKMQSDKGSIPDRFSAQQFSDYHSELNMSSLELGDSALYFCASSLIGAEETQYFGPGTRLLVL.

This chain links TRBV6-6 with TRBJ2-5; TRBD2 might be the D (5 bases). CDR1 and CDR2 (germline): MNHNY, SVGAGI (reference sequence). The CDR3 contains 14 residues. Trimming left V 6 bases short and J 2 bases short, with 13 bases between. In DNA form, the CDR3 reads TGTGCCAGCAGCACGAGGGCGGAGCAAGAGACCCAGTACTTC. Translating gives CASSTRAEQETQYF.

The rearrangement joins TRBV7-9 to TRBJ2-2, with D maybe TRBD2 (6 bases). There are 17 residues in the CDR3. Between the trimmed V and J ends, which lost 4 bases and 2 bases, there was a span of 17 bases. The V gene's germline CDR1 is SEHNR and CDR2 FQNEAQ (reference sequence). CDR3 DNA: TGTGCCAGCAGCTCCCCCGGGACTCGATTCAACACCGGGGAGCTGTTTTTT. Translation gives CASSSPGTRFNTGELFF.

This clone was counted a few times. CDR3 in DNA: TGTGCCAGCAGTGAAGCCTGGGGGGGCACAGATACGCAGTATTTT. It codes for CASSEAWGGTDTQYF. V and J are TRBV2 and TRBJ2-3; a possible D gene is TRBD2 (6 bases). The CDR3 totals 15 residues. The V end was cut by 0 bases, the J end by 1 base, with 8 bases between. Per the germline V gene, CDR1 is SNHLY and CDR2 is FYNNEI.

CDR3 nucleotide sequence: TGTGCCAGCAGTGAAGGGTTGGCAGGATTCGATGAGCAGTTCTTC. It translates to CASSEGLAGFDEQFF. The V gene is TRBV6-1, the J gene TRBJ2-1; no firm D call. The germline CDR1 and CDR2 sequences are MNHNS and SASEGT. CDR3 length: 15 residues. V lost 1 base to trimming and J lost 8 bases, with 15 bases between them.

The CDR3 here is CASSAAQGAAYEQYF. The CDR3 DNA sequence: TGTGCCAGTAGTGCGGCACAGGGGGCCGCCTACGAGCAGTACTTC. V usage is TRBV19 and J usage is TRBJ2-7; 9 bases agree with TRBD1. V trimming: 5 bases; J trimming: 2 bases; junction bases outside the gene matches: 7. The CDR3 extends over 15 amino acids. Germline V gene sequence: CDR1 LNHDA, CDR2 SQIVND (reference sequence). The whole variable domain, filled in from reference TRBV19 and TRBJ2-7, reads DGGITQSPKYLFRKEGQNVTLSCEQNLNHDAMYWYRQDPGQGLRLIYYSQIVNDFQKGDIAEGYSVSREKKESFPLTVTSAQKNPTAFYLCASSAAQGAAYEQYFGPGTRLTVT.

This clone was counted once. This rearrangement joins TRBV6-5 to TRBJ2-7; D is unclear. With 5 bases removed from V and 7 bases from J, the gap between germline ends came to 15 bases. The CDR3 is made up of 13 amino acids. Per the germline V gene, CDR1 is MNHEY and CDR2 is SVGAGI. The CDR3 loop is CASSEAAPSEQYF. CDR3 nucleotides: TGTGCCAGCAGTGAAGCCGCGCCGTCTGAGCAGTACTTC.

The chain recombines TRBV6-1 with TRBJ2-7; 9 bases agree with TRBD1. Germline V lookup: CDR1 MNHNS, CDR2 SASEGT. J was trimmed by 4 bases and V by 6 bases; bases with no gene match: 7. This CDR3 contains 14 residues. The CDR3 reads CASSTGTGRYEQYF. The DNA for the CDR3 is TGTGCCAGCAGCACCGGGACAGGGCGATACGAGCAGTACTTC.

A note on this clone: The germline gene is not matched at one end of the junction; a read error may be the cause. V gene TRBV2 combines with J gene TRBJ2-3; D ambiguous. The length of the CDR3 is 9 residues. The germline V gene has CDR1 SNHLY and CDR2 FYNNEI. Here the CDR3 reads CASSVGGLF. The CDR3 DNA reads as TGTGCCAGCAGTGTCGGCGGCCTTTTT.

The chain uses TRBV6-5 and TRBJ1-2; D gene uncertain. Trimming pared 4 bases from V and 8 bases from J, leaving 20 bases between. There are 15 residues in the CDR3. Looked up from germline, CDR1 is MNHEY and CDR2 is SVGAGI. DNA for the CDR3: TGTGCCAGCAGTTCCGAGAGAGGTTCGGTCCGGGGCTACACCTTC. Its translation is CASSSERGSVRGYTF.

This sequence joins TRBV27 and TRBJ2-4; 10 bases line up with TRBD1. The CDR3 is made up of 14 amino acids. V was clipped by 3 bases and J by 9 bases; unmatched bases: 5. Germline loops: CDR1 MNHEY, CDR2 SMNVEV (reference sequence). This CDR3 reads CASSFGTGVSIQYF. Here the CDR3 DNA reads TGTGCCAGCAGTTTTGGGACAGGGGTGAGCATTCAGTACTTC.

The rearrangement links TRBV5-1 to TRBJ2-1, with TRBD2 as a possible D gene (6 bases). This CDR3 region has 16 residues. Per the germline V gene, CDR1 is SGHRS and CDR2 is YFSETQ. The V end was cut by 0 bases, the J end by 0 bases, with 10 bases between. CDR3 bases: TGCGCCAGCAGCTTGGGGGACTCCCGCTCCTACAATGAGCAGTTCTTC. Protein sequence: CASSLGDSRSYNEQFF.

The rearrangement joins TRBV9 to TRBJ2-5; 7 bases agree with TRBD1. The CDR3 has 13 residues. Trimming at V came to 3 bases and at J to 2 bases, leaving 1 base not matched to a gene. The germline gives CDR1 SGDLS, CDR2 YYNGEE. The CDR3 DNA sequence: TGTGCCAGCAGCGCACAGGGGCAAGAGACCCAGTACTTC. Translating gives CASSAQGQETQYF.

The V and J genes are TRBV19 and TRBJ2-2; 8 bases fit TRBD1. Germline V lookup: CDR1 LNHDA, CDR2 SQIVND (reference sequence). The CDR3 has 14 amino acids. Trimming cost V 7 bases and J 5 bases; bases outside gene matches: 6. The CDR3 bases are TGTGCCAGTATACAGACAGGGGATACCGGGGAGCTGTTTTTT. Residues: CASIQTGDTGELFF.

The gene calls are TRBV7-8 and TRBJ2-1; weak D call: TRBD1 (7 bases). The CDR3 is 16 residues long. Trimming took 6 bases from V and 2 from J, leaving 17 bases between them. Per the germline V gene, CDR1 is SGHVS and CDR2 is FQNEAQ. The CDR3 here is CASRAVTRGPYNEQFF. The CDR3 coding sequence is TGTGCCAGCAGAGCCGTGACTAGGGGGCCCTACAATGAGCAGTTCTTC.

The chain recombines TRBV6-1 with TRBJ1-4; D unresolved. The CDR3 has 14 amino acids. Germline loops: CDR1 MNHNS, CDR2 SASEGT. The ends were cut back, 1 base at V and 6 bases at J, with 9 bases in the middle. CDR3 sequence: CASSEDRDDEKLFF. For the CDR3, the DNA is TGTGCCAGCAGTGAAGACAGAGATGATGAAAAACTGTTTTTT.

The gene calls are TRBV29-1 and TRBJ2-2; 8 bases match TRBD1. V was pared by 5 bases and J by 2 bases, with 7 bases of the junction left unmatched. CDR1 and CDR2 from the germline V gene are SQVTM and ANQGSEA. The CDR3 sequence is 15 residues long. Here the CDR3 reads CSVPYRGSNTGELFF. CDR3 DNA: TGCAGCGTTCCATACAGGGGGTCCAACACCGGGGAGCTGTTTTTT.

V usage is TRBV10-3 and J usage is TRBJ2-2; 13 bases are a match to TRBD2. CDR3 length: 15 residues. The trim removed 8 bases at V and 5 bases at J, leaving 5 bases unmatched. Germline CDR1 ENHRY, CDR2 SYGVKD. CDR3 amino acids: CAIGLAGDRTGELFF. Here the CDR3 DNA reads TGTGCCATCGGACTAGCGGGAGACCGAACCGGGGAGCTGTTTTTT.

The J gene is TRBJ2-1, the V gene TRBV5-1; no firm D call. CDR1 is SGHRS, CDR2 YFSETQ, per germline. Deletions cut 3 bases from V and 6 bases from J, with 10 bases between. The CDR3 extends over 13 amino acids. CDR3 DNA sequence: TGCGCCAGCAGCTCAGTAAGAATCAATGAGCAGTTCTTC. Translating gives CASSSVRINEQFF.

The chain's CDR3 is CASSPRDGNEKLFF. DNA for the CDR3: TGCGCCAGCAGCCCCAGGGATGGTAATGAAAAACTGTTTTTT. V is TRBV5-1 and J is TRBJ1-4, with TRBD1 as a possible D gene (5 bases). The CDR3 consists of 14 residues. From germline, CDR1 is SGHRS and CDR2 YFSETQ. V was cut by 4 bases and J by 4 bases, with 11 bases left in between.

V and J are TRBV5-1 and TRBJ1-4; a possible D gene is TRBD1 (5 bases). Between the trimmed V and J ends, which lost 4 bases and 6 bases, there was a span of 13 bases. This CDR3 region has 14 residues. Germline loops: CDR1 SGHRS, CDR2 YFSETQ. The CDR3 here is CASSGGESDEKLFF. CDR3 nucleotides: TGCGCCAGCAGCGGAGGGGAATCGGATGAAAAACTGTTTTTT.

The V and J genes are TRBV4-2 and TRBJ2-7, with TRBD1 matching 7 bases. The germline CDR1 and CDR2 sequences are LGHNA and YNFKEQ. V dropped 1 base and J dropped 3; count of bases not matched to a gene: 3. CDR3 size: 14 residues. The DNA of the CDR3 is TGTGCCAGCAGCCAAGTAGGGGGCCGCTACGAGCAGTACTTC. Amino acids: CASSQVGGRYEQYF.